This T cell receptor beta chain originates from a study of Graves' ophthalmopathy and Graves' hyperthyroidism. About the study: Peripheral blood sampling preceded any treatment and occurred at initial diagnosis.

The authors amplified TCR beta CDR3 regions, and they did so from RNA transcripts for repertoire sequencing. An opening RT-PCR round employed HTBI primers and preceded a second-round multiplex PCR. Using its own MiXCR run on the multiplex PCR reads, TCRdb lists one record per CDR3 protein. The sample includes 300,000 to 400,000 distinct CDR3 sequences, about a sixth of them seen just once. About this clonotype: What it binds is not known.

CDR3 size: 17 residues. V was pared by 5 bases and J by 0 bases, with 12 bases of the junction left unmatched. The germline CDR1 and CDR2 sequences are SGHAT and FQNNGV. Moderate-to-severe activity, with CAS ≥3, NOSPECS ≥4 and duration under 3 months, characterized the donors with ophthalmopathy. Diagnosis relied on clinical symptoms, serum thyroxine, TRAb, thyroid ultrasound and orbital computed tomography. Findings and caveats of the study: Blood contained most expanded thyroid clonotypes exceeding 0.001 frequency.

The genes are TRBV11-2 and TRBJ2-7; 8 nucleotides agree with TRBD2. Sequencing was done on a sample of peripheral blood. The receptor comes from an adult man with Graves' ophthalmopathy. In DNA, the CDR3 is TGTGCCAGCAGCCCGGGAGGGTACAGATCGAACTCCTACGAGCAGTACTTC. Translated, it gives CASSPGGYRSNSYEQYF.